This TCR beta chain was retrieved from a study of blood T cell repertoires in COVID-19. Data came from immunoSEQ multiplex PCR; TCRdb stores just in-frame clones and leaves some out. This sample carries around 380,000 clones, around 87% of them seen once, and the ten largest clones take around 1.3%. Trimming left V 3 bases short and J 8 bases short, with 14 bases between. Germline assignment: CDR1 MDHEN and CDR2 SYDVKM. The CDR3 totals 14 residues. The source is a young man who had recovered from COVID-19. What was sequenced was PBMCs or T cells enriched from blood (not recorded which). The chain has TRBV28 and TRBJ1-3, with no clear D. The CDR3: CASSFSGSEDTIYF. CDR3 in DNA: TGTGCCAGCAGTTTTTCGGGATCTGAGGACACCATATATTTT.